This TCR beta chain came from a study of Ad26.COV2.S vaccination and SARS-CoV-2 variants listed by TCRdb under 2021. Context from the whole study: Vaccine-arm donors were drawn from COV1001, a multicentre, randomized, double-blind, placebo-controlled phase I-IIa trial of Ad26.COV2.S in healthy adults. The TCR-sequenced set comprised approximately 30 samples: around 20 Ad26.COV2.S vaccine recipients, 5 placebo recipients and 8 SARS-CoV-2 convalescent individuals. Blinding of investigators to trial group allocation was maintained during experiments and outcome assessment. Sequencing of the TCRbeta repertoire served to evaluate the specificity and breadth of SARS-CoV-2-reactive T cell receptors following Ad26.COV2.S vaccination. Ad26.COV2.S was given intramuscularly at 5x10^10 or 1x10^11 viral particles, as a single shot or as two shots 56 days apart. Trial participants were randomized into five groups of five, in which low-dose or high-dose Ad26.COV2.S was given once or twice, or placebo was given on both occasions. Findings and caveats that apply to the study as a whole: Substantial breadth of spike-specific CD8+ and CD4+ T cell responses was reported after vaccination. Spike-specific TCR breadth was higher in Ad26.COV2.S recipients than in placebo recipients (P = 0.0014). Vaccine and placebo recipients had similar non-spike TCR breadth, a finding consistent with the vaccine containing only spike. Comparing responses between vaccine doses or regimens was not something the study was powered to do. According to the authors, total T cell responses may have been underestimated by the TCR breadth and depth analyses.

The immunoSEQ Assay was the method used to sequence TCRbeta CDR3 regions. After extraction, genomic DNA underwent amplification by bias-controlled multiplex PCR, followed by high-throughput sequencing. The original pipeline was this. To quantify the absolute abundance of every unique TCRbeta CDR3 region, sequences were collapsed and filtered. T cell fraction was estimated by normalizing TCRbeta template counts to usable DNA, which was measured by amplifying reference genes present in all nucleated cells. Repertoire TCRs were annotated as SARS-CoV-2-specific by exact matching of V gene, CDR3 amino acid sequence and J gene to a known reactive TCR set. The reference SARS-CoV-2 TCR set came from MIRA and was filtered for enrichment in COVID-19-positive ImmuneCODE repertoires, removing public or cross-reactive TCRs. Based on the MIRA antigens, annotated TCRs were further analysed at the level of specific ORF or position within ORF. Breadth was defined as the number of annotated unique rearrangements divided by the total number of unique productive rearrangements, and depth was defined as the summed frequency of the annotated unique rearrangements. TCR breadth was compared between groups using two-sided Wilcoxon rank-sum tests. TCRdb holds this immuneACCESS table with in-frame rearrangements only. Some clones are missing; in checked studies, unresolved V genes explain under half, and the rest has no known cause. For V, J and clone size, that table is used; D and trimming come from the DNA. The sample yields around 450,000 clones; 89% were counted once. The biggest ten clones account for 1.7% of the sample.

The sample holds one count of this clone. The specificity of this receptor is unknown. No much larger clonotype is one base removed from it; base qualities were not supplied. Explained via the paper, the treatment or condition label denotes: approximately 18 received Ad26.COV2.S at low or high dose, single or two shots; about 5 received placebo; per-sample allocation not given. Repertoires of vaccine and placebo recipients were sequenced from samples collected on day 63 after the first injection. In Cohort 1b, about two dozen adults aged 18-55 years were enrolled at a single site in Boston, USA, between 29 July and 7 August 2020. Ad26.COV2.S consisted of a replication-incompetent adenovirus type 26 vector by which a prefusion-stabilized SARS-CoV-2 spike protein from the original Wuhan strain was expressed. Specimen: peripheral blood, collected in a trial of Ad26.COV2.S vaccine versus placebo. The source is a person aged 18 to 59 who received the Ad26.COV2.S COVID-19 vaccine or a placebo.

CDR3 region: CASNDGISGQAKTQPQHF. DNA sequence: TGTGCCAGCAACGATGGGATTTCAGGACAGGCAAAGACCCAGCCCCAGCATTTT. In this chain, TRBV7-3 is recombined with TRBJ1-5, with TRBD1 identical over 7 junction bases. The CDR3 sequence holds 18 residues, the cysteine and phenylalanine included. Kept here is only the CDR3 DNA, which spans 54 bases and is read in frame from base 1. The V end gives up 7 bases and the J end 7 bases, leaving 22 bases in the junction not matched to a gene. CDR1 SGHTA and CDR2 FQGTGA were looked up in the germline V gene.